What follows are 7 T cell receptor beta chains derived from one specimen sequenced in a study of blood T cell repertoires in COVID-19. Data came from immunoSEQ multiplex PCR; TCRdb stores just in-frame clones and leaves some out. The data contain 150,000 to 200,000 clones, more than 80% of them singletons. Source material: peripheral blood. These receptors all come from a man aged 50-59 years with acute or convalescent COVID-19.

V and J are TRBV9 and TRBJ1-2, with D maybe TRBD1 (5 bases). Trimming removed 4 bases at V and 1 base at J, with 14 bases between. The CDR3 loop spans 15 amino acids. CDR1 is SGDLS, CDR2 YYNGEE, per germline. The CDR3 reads CASSPGGVDNYGYTF. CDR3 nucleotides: TGTGCCAGCAGCCCCGGGGGGGTAGATAACTATGGCTACACCTTC.

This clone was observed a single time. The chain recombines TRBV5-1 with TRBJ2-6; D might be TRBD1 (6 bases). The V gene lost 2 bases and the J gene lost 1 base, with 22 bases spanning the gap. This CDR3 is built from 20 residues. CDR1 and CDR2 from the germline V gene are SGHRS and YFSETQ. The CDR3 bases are TGCGCCAGCAGCTTAGGTCGTACAGGGACCCCAAGGTCTGGGGCCAACGTCCTGACTTTC. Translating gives CASSLGRTGTPRSGANVLTF. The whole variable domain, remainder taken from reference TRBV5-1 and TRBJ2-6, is KAGVTQTPRYLIKTRGQQVTLSCSPISGHRSVSWYQQTPGQGLQFLFEYFSETQRNKGNFPGRFSGRQFSNSRSEMNVSTLELGDSALYLCASSLGRTGTPRSGANVLTFGAGSRLTVL.

CDR3: CAIRDPTGDRSPLHF. As DNA, the CDR3 is TGTGCCATCAGGGACCCGACAGGGGACCGGTCACCCCTCCACTTT. The V call is TRBV10-3, the J call TRBJ1-6; 8 nucleotides agree with TRBD1. There are 15 residues in the CDR3. Germline assignment: CDR1 ENHRY and CDR2 SYGVKD. V lost 6 bases, J lost 10 bases, and 11 bases stayed unmatched.

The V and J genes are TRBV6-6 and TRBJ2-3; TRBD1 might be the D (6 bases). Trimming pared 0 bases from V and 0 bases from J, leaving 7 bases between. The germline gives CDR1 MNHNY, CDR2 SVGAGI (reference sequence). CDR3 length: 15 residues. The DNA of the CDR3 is TGTGCCAGCAGTTACTCGAGGGGGAGCACAGATACGCAGTATTTT. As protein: CASSYSRGSTDTQYF.

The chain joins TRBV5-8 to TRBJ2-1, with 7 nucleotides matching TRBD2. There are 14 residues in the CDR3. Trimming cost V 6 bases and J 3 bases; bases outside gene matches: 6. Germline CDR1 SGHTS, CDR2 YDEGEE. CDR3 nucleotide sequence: TGTGCCAGCAATGGCCTAGCGGTCTACAATGAGCAGTTCTTC. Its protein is CASNGLAVYNEQFF. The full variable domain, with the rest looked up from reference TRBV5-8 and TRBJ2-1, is EAGVTQSPTHLIKTRGQQATLRCSPISGHTSVYWYQQALGLGLQFLLWYDEGEERNRGNFPPRFSGRQFPNYSSELNVNALELEDSALYLCASNGLAVYNEQFFGPGTRLTVL.

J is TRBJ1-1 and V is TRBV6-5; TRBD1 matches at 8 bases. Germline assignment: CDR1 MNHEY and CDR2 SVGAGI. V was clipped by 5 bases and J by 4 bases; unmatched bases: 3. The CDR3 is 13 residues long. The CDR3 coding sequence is TGTGCCAGCAGTAACGGACAGGGCACTGAAGCTTTCTTT. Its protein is CASSNGQGTEAFF.

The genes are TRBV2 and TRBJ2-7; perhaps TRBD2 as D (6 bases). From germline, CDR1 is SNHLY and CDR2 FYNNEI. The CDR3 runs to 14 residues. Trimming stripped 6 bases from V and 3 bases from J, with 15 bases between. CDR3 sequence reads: CASRGRDWGYEQYF. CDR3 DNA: TGTGCCAGCAGGGGACGGGACTGGGGCTACGAGCAGTACTTC.